Listed here is a single T cell receptor (beta chain). Its antigen is undetermined. The data derive from a study of beta chain features in type 1 diabetes. Overall study findings and caveats: TCRB CDR3s from Type 1 diabetes patients were moderately but significantly shorter in all four CD4+ subsets.

Expressed TCRB transcripts were sequenced, since all the RNA that had been isolated was reverse transcribed. Reads from naive, central memory and regulatory T cell samples averaged around 3.6 million. TCRdb keeps only in-frame clones here, not all; method: immunoSEQ multiplex PCR. The sample consists of roughly 70,000 clones, roughly 49% of them appearing once. CD45RO/CCR7/CD25/CD127/CD95/CD27 separated CD4+ naive, central memory, regulatory and stem cell-like memory cells by sorting. J lost 12 bases, V lost 6 bases, and 14 bases had no gene match. Germline assignment: CDR1 SGHRS and CDR2 YFSETQ. The length of the CDR3 is 14 residues.

The chain has TRBV5-1 and TRBJ2-1; TRBD2 matches at 8 bases. The sequenced sample was central memory CD4+ T cells from blood. The TCR sequence derives from a young man with type 1 diabetes. CDR3 residues: CASNTGTSGGGQFF. CDR3 coding DNA: TGCGCCAGCAACACAGGAACTAGCGGAGGGGGGCAGTTCTTC. Full variable domain (missing parts from reference TRBV5-1 and TRBJ2-1): KAGVTQTPRYLIKTRGQQVTLSCSPISGHRSVSWYQQTPGQGLQFLFEYFSETQRNKGNFPGRFSGRQFSNSRSEMNVSTLELGDSALYLCASNTGTSGGGQFFGPGTRLTVL.